What follows are 32 T cell receptor beta chains derived from one specimen sequenced in a study of metastatic and nonmetastatic thyroid tumors. TCRdb re-clonotyped the PCR reads via MiXCR. Of some 14,000 clones in the sample, 9.5% to 15% were seen once. All patients reached thyroid surgery having received no treatment beforehand. Specimen: blood. The origin of the receptors is a female donor with papillary thyroid cancer or a benign thyroid nodule (not recorded which). Some clones in this sample may be carry-over from other donors' samples.

Many counts were recorded for this clone. The J gene is TRBJ1-3, the V gene TRBV28; D remains unclear. The germline CDR1 and CDR2 sequences are MDHEN and SYDVKM. Between the trimmed V and J ends, which lost 8 bases and 0 bases, there was a span of 5 bases. The CDR3 loop spans 12 amino acids. CDR3 residues: CASSISGNTIYF. Written as DNA, the CDR3 is TGTGCCAGCTCCATCTCTGGAAACACCATATATTTT.

The chain uses TRBV12-3 or TRBV12-4 and TRBJ1-2; D is possibly TRBD1 (5 bases). The CDR3 covers 14 residues. V lost 5 bases and J 4 bases, leaving 14 bases between the germline ends. The CDR3 is CASSHPTGSYGYTF. The CDR3 region has the DNA TGTGCCAGCAGTCACCCCACAGGATCCTATGGCTACACCTTC.

This clone came up many times. Here the CDR3 DNA reads TGCGCCAGCAGCTTGGTCGTAGGGGTCACCGGGGAGCTGTTTTTT. Residues: CASSLVVGVTGELFF. The chain combines TRBV5-1 with TRBJ2-2, with D perhaps TRBD1 (5 bases). CDR3 size: 15 residues. Germline V lookup: CDR1 SGHRS, CDR2 YFSETQ. Trimming removed 0 bases from V and 4 bases from J, with 10 bases in between.

The table lists this clone with a few counts. The chain is built from TRBV12-3 or TRBV12-4 and TRBJ2-5, with 8 nucleotides matching TRBD2. The assigned J gene may be wrong: the sequence end matches TRBJ2-1 better. The CDR3 contains 15 residues. The CDR3 reads CASSSGVAGCNEQFF. CDR3 in DNA: TGTGCCAGCAGCAGTGGGGTAGCGGGGTGCAATGAGCAGTTCTTC.

Ten or more counts support this clone. The chain joins TRBV2 to TRBJ2-2; no reliable D call. V shed 4 bases and J shed 5 bases, with 8 bases lying between them. Looked up from germline, CDR1 is SNHLY and CDR2 is FYNNEI. The CDR3 is 13 residues long. The CDR3 region has the DNA TGTGCCAGCAGTGCAGATCCTACCGGGGAGCTGTTTTTT. Encoded protein: CASSADPTGELFF. Full variable domain (missing parts from reference TRBV2 and TRBJ2-2): EPEVTQTPSHQVTQMGQEVILRCVPISNHLYFYWYRQILGQKVEFLVSFYNNEISEKSEIFDDQFSVERPDGSNFTLKIRSTKLEDSAMYFCASSADPTGELFFGEGSRLTVL.

The chain links TRBV6-1 to TRBJ1-1; a possible D gene is TRBD1 (5 bases). This CDR3 has 13 residues. V was trimmed by 10 bases and J by 6 bases, leaving 18 bases between them. The germline V gene encodes CDR1 MNHNS and CDR2 SASEGT. CDR3 DNA sequence: TGTGCCACCGATAAGGGGCAAGTACCTGAAGCTTTCTTT. Its translation is CATDKGQVPEAFF.

This clone occurred many times. This CDR3 reads CASSEAGGSGGNEQFF. CDR3 DNA: TGTGCCAGCAGTGAGGCAGGGGGCAGCGGGGGAAATGAGCAGTTCTTC. The genes are TRBV6-1 and TRBJ2-1, with D perhaps assigned TRBD1 or TRBD2 (8 bases each). Trimming shortened V by 3 bases and J by 7 bases, and 19 bases separated the two germline ends. CDR3 length: 16 amino acids. The V gene's germline CDR1 is MNHNS and CDR2 SASEGT.

This clone was recorded at least ten times. The chain carries TRBV20-1 and TRBJ2-5; D gene ambiguous. This CDR3 spans 12 amino acids. Germline V gene lookup returns CDR1 DFQATT and CDR2 SNEGSKA (reference sequence). V was clipped by 0 bases and J by 4 bases, with 6 bases between them. The CDR3 is CSARDARETQYF. In DNA form, the CDR3 reads TGCAGTGCTAGAGATGCGAGAGAGACCCAGTACTTC.

This chain connects TRBV11-3 to TRBJ2-2; tentative D call: TRBD2 (6 bases). This CDR3 has 16 amino acids. The V end lost 11 bases, the J end lost 0 bases, and 19 bases lay between the germline ends. Germline V lookup: CDR1 SGHNT, CDR2 YENEEA. The CDR3 reads CAHGSGLATNTGELFF. The CDR3, as DNA: TGTGCCCATGGGTCGGGGCTAGCGACGAACACCGGGGAGCTGTTTTTT.

The table lists this clone with many counts. The genes are TRBV7-9 and TRBJ2-7; the D gene is possibly TRBD1 (5 bases). Germline CDR1 SEHNR, CDR2 FQNEAQ (reference sequence). This CDR3 contains 15 residues. V lost 4 bases, J lost 3 bases, and 16 bases lay in between. CDR3 sequence reads: CASSSAGPGDYEQYF. In DNA form, the CDR3 reads TGTGCCAGCAGCTCAGCAGGGCCTGGGGACTACGAGCAGTACTTC.

In its sample, this clone was seen many times. The chain carries TRBV10-3 and TRBJ2-7; D remains ambiguous. V was shortened by 4 bases and J by 3 bases, with 4 bases between the two germline ends. This CDR3 is built from 11 residues. CDR1 ENHRY and CDR2 SYGVKD come from the germline V gene. CDR3: CAISADYEQYF. In DNA, the CDR3 is TGTGCCATCAGTGCGGACTACGAGCAGTACTTC.

The chain couples TRBV6-2 or TRBV6-3 to TRBJ2-7; no definite D call. V was pared by 0 bases and J by 4 bases, with 4 bases between. In germline, CDR1 is MNHEY, CDR2 SVGEGT. This CDR3 has 12 residues. For the CDR3, the DNA is TGTGCCAGCAGTTACTCCTATTACGAGCAGTACTTC. Translation: CASSYSYYEQYF.

The sample holds a few counts of this clone. Possible read error: a much larger clone is one base away. The rearrangement uses TRBV20-1 and TRBJ1-1; D is ambiguous. Germline V lookup: CDR1 DFQATT, CDR2 SNEGSKA (reference sequence). With 1 base removed from V and 14 bases from J, the gap between germline ends came to 5 bases. CDR3 length: 8 residues. The CDR3 protein is CSARGLFF. The CDR3 region has the DNA TGCAGTGCTAGAGGGTTGTTCTTT.

In this sample, this clone turned up many times. This chain links TRBV19 with TRBJ2-3; D might be TRBD1 (6 bases). The CDR3 length is 14 residues. In germline, CDR1 is LNHDA, CDR2 SQIVND (reference sequence). The V and J ends lost 2 bases and 8 bases respectively, with 14 bases between them. CDR3 DNA sequence: TGTGCCAGTAGTATATCAGGGGCCAGAGGTACGCAGTATTTT. Amino acid sequence: CASSISGARGTQYF.

The sample holds many counts of this clone. The chain employs TRBV4-1 and TRBJ2-1; 7 bases are shared with TRBD2. J lost 1 base, V lost 4 bases, and 1 base had no gene match. CDR1 is MGHRA and CDR2 is YSYEKL in the germline V gene. This CDR3 region has 14 residues. CDR3 in amino acids: CASSRGGSYNEQFF. The CDR3 nucleotides are TGCGCCAGCAGCCGGGGGGGGTCCTACAATGAGCAGTTCTTC.

Ten or more counts support this clone. This chain links TRBV5-1 with TRBJ1-1, with unresolved D. Germline V gives CDR1 SGHRS, CDR2 YFSETQ. The CDR3 is 14 amino acids. V was shortened by 3 bases and J by 5 bases, with 14 bases between the two germline ends. The DNA of the CDR3 is TGCGCCAGCAGCTCCTCGTTCGGCAGTACTGAAGCTTTCTTT. It translates to CASSSSFGSTEAFF.

With regard to this clone: A much larger clonotype is one base distant, so this may be a read error. This chain joins TRBV20-1 and TRBJ2-1; D unclear. CDR1 is DFQATT, CDR2 SNEGSKA, per germline (reference sequence). The CDR3 consists of 13 residues. The CDR3 here is CSSRASSYNEQFF. CDR3 bases: TGCAGTTCTAGGGCAAGCTCCTACAATGAGCAGTTCTTC.

This clone is medium-sized within its sample. The J gene is TRBJ1-5, the V gene TRBV6-2 or TRBV6-3, with D possibly TRBD1 on 6 matching bases. There are 14 residues in the CDR3. V was clipped by 5 bases and J by 6 bases, with 14 bases between them. Germline V CDR1 and CDR2: MNHEY, SVGEGT. DNA of the CDR3: TGTGCCAGCAGTAAAACAGGGTTGGGTCAGCCCCAGCATTTT. This codes for CASSKTGLGQPQHF.

This clone has at least ten counts. The rearrangement links TRBV12-3 or TRBV12-4 to TRBJ1-4; D remains ambiguous. The CDR3 is 16 residues long. The V and J ends lost 1 base and 4 bases respectively, with 13 bases between them. The CDR3 coding sequence is TGTGCCAGCAGTTTAGGTAGTTGGGAAAATAATGAAAAACTGTTTTTT. Its translation: CASSLGSWENNEKLFF.

This clone was detected many times. It may be a read error: a sequence one base away is much more abundant. CDR3 coding DNA: TGTGCCGGCATGGAGGGGTATCCCCTCTCCTACGAGCAGTACTTC. As protein: CAGMEGYPLSYEQYF. The chain carries TRBV2 and TRBJ2-7; a weak D match, TRBD2 (6 bases). Trimming left V 11 bases short and J 0 bases short, with 20 bases between. This CDR3 region has 15 residues. Germline CDR1 SNHLY, CDR2 FYNNEI.

This clone showed up many times. The chain joins TRBV7-8 to TRBJ1-5; 8 nucleotides align to TRBD1. The V gene end was trimmed by 5 bases and the J gene end by 3 bases; junction bases not matched to a gene: 3. Germline assignment: CDR1 SGHVS and CDR2 FQNEAQ. The CDR3 loop spans 14 amino acids. This CDR3 reads CASSRQGINQPQHF. CDR3 in DNA: TGTGCCAGCAGCCGACAGGGGATCAATCAGCCCCAGCATTTT.

This clone was observed at least ten times. The chain carries TRBV11-1 and TRBJ2-1; a possible D gene is TRBD2 (7 bases). The CDR3 is 16 residues long. The ends were cut back, 1 base at V and 6 bases at J, with 16 bases in the middle. Germline V gene data show CDR1 as SGHAT and CDR2 as FQDESV (reference sequence). The CDR3 spells CASSLVGLRGGNEQFF. CDR3 in DNA: TGTGCCAGCAGCTTAGTGGGCTTGAGGGGGGGCAATGAGCAGTTCTTC.

This clone was observed many times. The chain uses TRBV3-1 and TRBJ1-2; D ambiguous. Germline lookup yields CDR1 LGHDT and CDR2 YNNKEL (reference sequence). V lost 5 bases to trimming and J lost 2 bases, with 9 bases between them. The CDR3 contains 13 residues. The CDR3 loop reads CASSAAGNYGYTF. In DNA form, the CDR3 reads TGTGCCAGCAGCGCGGCAGGCAACTATGGCTACACCTTC.

This clone was seen at least ten times. The gene calls are TRBV29-1 and TRBJ2-3, with D uncertain. Germline V gives CDR1 SQVTM, CDR2 ANQGSEA. Trimming shortened V by 7 bases and J by 6 bases, and 11 bases separated the two germline ends. This CDR3 region has 11 residues. The CDR3, as DNA: TGCAGCGCTATGAGTGGGGATACGCAGTATTTT. Protein: CSAMSGDTQYF.

This rearrangement joins TRBV9 to TRBJ2-4, with 10 bases identical to TRBD1. This CDR3 comprises 18 residues. With 0 bases clipped from V and 6 bases from J, the junction kept 12 bases outside the gene matches. Looked up from germline, CDR1 is SGDLS and CDR2 is YYNGEE. This CDR3 is CASSVGLTGTGEGNIQYF. The CDR3 coding sequence is TGTGCCAGCAGCGTAGGACTGACCGGGACAGGGGAGGGAAACATTCAGTACTTC.

Worth noting for this clone: The junction shows a germline mismatch at one end, possibly a read error. This rearrangement joins TRBV2 to TRBJ2-3; TRBD2 matches at 8 bases. Germline V gives CDR1 SNHLY, CDR2 FYNNEI. This CDR3 is built from 16 residues. The CDR3 is CASSHDSGGGTDTQYF. CDR3 DNA: TGTGCCAGCAGTCACGACAGCGGGGGAGGCACAGATACACAGTATTTT. Together with reference TRBV2 and TRBJ2-3, the CDR3 gives the full variable domain: EPEVTQTPSHQVTQMGQEVILRCVPISNHLYFYWYRQILGQKVEFLVSFYNNEISEKSEIFDDQFSVERPDGSNFTLKIRSTKLEDSAMYFCASSHDSGGGTDTQYFGPGTRLTVL.

CDR3 sequence reads: CASSLGGLWDGYTF. Written as DNA, the CDR3 is TGTGCCAGCAGCCTAGGGGGGCTCTGGGATGGCTACACCTTC. This chain links TRBV7-2 with TRBJ1-2; D is perhaps TRBD1 (6 bases). The germline gives CDR1 SGHTA, CDR2 FQGNSA. Trimming shortened V by 5 bases and J by 6 bases, and 16 bases separated the two germline ends. This CDR3 is built from 14 residues.

The J gene is TRBJ2-1, the V gene TRBV3-1, with unresolved D. The CDR3 covers 14 residues. The V end was cut by 1 base, the J end by 4 bases, with 8 bases between. Germline CDR1 is LGHDT and CDR2 is YNNKEL (reference sequence). CDR3 loop: CASSQVVGYNEQFF. The CDR3 nucleotides read TGTGCCAGCAGCCAAGTCGTGGGGTACAATGAGCAGTTCTTC.

This clone occurred a few times. This chain connects TRBV10-3 to TRBJ2-6, with D perhaps matching TRBD2 (7 bases). V dropped 4 bases and J dropped 4 bases, with 17 bases sitting between them. The CDR3 spans 17 residues. Germline values: CDR1 ENHRY, CDR2 SYGVKD. CDR3 nucleotides: TGTGCCATCAGTGGGCTCCGCGGGGGCCCCGGGGCCAACGTCCTGACTTTC. This encodes CAISGLRGGPGANVLTF.

This clone has just a few counts. A read error is possible here, since a much larger clone lies one base away. This chain joins TRBV5-8 and TRBJ1-5, with D unresolved. Germline CDR1 SGHTS, CDR2 YDEGEE. This CDR3 is built from 9 residues. This CDR3 is CAGYQPHHF. The DNA of the CDR3 is TGTGCCGGCTATCAGCCCCATCATTTT.

This clone occurred a few times. The V call is TRBV12-3 or TRBV12-4, the J call TRBJ2-2, with 8 positions matching TRBD1. There are 16 residues in the CDR3. V lost 5 bases, J lost 1 base, and 6 bases stayed unmatched. CDR3 sequence (DNA): TGTGCCAGCAGTCGTCCCGGGACAGGGAACACCGGGGAGCTGTTTTTT. It translates to CASSRPGTGNTGELFF.

This clone was seen ten or more times. V usage is TRBV18 and J usage is TRBJ2-5; D not certain. V was trimmed by 2 bases and J by 5 bases, leaving 9 bases between them. Germline CDR1 KGHSH, CDR2 LQKENI. The CDR3 consists of 13 residues. CDR3: CASSPLGWETQYF. As DNA, the CDR3 is TGTGCCAGCTCACCATTGGGGTGGGAGACCCAGTACTTC. Full variable domain (rest looked up from reference TRBV18 and TRBJ2-5): NAGVMQNPRHLVRRRGQEARLRCSPMKGHSHVYWYRQLPEEGLKFMVYLQKENIIDESGMPKERFSAEFPKEGPSILRIQQVVRGDSAAYFCASSPLGWETQYFGPGTRLLVL.